The T cell receptor (beta chain) under discussion was sequenced for a study of blood T cells in healthy people across ages. Study-level information: Through template switching, about one barcoded beta molecule was captured per two T cells, as measured in model experiments.

General study points: Estimates of total diversity, which came from one million sequenced T cells, were considered to be underestimates.

It was with a sample-barcoded 5' primer and a J-beta primer mix that a second PCR of roughly 7 to 12 cycles was run. Every individual sample yielded 3 million or more paired-end reads (each containing CDR3). TCRdb re-analysed the 5' RACE reads in MiXCR, keeping a single row per CDR3 protein. The sample lists about 670,000 distinct CDR3 sequences, over 40% occurring once. V lost 4 bases and J 6 bases, leaving 8 bases between the germline ends. This CDR3 comprises 12 residues. Total RNA extraction produced at least 5 micrograms (per sample) for the study. This clonotype was detected a few times. Its antigen is unknown.

This receptor was taken from a man aged 80 or over in good health. The rearrangement links TRBV12-3 or TRBV12-4 to TRBJ2-3; D unclear. Sample: blood. Written as DNA, the CDR3 is TGTGCCAGCAGTTCCGCTAGGGATACGCAGTATTTT. Encoded protein: CASSSARDTQYF.